This note documents a single T cell receptor (beta chain) sequence. No antigen is known for it. Trimming stripped 7 bases from V and 1 base from J, with 16 bases between. This CDR3 region has 15 residues. Looked up from germline, CDR1 is SGHTA and CDR2 is FQGNSA. The sample comes from a study of lymphopenia after photon versus proton radiotherapy. Study-wide points: In patients who died, overall survival fell as post-nadir TCR diversity dropped more. Authors raise, but do not show, better survival with proton therapy. After the lymphocyte nadir, photon-treated repertoires showed oligoclonal expansion, especially of CD8+ Temra cells. Relative stability marked proton patients; photon patients lost diversity and naive cells.

Sequencing used immunoSEQ multiplex PCR; TCRdb keeps in-frame clones, though not all of them. The table shows 55,000 to 75,000 clones, with just over 90% occurring only once. The clonotype originates from a woman in her seventies with pancreatic cancer. Material: peripheral blood, obtained from a patient treated with photon-based radiotherapy. The genes are TRBV7-2 and TRBJ2-5; no clear D. DNA for the CDR3: TGTGCCAGCACCAGAAACACGGCAGCCCAAGAGACCCAGTACTTC. Translating gives CASTRNTAAQETQYF.